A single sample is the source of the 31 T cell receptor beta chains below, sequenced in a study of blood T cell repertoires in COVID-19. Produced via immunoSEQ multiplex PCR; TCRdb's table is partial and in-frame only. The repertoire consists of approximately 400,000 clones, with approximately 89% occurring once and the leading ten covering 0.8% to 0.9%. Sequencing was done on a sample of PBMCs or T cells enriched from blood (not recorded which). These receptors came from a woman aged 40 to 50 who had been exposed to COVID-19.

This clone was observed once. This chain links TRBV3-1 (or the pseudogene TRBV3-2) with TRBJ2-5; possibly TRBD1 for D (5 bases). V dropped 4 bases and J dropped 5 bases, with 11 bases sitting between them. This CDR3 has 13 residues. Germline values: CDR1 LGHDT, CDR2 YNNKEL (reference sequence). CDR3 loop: CASSLQGGETQYF. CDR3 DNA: TGTGCCAGCAGCCTCCAGGGTGGGGAGACCCAGTACTTC.

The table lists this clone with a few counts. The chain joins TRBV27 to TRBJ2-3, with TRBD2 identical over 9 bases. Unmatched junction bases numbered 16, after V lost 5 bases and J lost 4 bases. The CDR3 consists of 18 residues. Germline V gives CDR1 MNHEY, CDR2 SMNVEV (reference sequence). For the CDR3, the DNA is TGTGCCAGCAGTCCCCGCCTAAGTAGCGGGAGTGAAGCAGATACGCAGTATTTT. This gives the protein CASSPRLSSGSEADTQYF.

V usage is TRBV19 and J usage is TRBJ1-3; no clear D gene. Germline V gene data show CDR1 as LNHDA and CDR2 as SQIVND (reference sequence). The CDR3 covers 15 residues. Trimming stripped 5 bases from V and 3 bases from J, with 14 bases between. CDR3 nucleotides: TGTGCCAGTAGTGTATCGTATTTAAATGGAAACACCATATATTTT. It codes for CASSVSYLNGNTIYF.

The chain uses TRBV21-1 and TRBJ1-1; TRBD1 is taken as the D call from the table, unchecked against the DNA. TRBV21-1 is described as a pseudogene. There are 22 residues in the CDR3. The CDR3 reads CASSIKIATKPGRGHMNTEAFF. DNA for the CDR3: TGTGCCAGCAGCATAAAAATCGCGACCAAGCCTGGTAGGGGTCACATGAACACTGAAGCTTTCTTT.

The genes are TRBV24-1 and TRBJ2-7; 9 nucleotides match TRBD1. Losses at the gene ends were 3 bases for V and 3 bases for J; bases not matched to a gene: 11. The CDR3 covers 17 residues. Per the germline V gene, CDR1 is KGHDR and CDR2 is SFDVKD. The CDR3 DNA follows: TGTGCCACCAGTGATGCCGACCTGGACAGGGGAGTCTACGAGCAGTACTTC. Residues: CATSDADLDRGVYEQYF.

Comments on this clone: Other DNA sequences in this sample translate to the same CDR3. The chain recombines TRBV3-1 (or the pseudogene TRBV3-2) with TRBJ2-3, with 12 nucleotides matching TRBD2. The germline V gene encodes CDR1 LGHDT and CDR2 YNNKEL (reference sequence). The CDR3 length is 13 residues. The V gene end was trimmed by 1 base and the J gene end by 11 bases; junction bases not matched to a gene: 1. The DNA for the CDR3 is TGTGCCAGCAGCCAAGCACTAGCGGGAGGGCAGTATTTT. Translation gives CASSQALAGGQYF.

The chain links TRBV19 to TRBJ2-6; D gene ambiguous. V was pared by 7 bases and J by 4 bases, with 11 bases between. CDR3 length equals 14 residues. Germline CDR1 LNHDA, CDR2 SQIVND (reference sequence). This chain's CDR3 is CASTAGLGANVLTF. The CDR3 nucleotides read TGTGCCAGTACGGCAGGTCTGGGGGCCAACGTCCTGACTTTC.

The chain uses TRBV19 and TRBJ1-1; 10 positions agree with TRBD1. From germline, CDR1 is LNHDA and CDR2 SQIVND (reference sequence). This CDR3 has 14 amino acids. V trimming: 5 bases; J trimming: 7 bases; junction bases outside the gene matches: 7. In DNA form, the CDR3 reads TGTGCCAGTAGTGCCCGGGACAGGGGCTTTGAAGCTTTCTTT. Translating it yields CASSARDRGFEAFF.

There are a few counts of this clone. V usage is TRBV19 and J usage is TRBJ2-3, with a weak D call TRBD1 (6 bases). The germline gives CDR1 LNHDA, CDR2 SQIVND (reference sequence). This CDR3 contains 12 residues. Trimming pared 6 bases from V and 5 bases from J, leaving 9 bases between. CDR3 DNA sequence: TGTGCCAGTAGCATACAGGGAGATACGCAGTATTTT. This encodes CASSIQGDTQYF.

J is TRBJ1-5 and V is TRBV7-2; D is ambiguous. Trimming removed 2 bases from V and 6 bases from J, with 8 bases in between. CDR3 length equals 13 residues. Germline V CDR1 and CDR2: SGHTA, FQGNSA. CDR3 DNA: TGTGCCAGCAGCTTAACGGGTACTCAGCCCCAGCATTTT. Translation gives CASSLTGTQPQHF. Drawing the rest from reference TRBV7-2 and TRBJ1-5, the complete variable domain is GAGVSQSPSNKVTEKGKDVELRCDPISGHTALYWYRQSLGQGLEFLIYFQGNSAPDKSGLPSDRFSAERTGGSVSTLTIQRTQQEDSAVYLCASSLTGTQPQHFGDGTRLSIL.

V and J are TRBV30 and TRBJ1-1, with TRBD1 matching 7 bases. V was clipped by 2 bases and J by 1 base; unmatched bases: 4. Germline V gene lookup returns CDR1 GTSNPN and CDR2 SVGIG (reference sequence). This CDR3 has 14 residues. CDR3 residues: CAWSRQGPNTEAFF. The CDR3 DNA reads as TGTGCCTGGAGTCGACAGGGACCGAACACTGAAGCTTTCTTT.

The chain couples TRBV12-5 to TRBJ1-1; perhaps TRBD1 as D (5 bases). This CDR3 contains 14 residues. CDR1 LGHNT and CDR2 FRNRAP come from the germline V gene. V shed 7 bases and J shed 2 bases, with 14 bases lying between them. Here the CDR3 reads CASAKAGINTEAFF. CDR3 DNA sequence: TGTGCTAGTGCGAAAGCAGGGATAAACACTGAAGCTTTCTTT.

The CDR3 bases are TGTGCCACCAGTGACCCGGGACAGGGTTACTATGGCTACACCTTC. Translated, it gives CATSDPGQGYYGYTF. The chain carries TRBV24-1 and TRBJ1-2, with TRBD1 matching over 9 bases. Germline CDR1 is KGHDR and CDR2 is SFDVKD. Germline trimming cut 4 bases from V and 3 bases from J; bases unmatched to any gene: 5. This CDR3 has 15 residues.

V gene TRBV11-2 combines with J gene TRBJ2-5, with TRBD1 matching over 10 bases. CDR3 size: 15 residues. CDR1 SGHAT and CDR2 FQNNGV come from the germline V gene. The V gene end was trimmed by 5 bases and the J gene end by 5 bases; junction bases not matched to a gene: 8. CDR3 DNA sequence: TGTGCCAGCAGCAGGACAGGGGGGACCTTTGAGACCCAGTACTTC. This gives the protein CASSRTGGTFETQYF. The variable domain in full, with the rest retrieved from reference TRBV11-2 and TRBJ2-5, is EAGVAQSPRYKIIEKRQSVAFWCNPISGHATLYWYQQILGQGPKLLIQFQNNGVVDDSQLPKDRFSAERLKGVDSTLKIQPAKLEDSAVYLCASSRTGGTFETQYFGPGTRLLVL.

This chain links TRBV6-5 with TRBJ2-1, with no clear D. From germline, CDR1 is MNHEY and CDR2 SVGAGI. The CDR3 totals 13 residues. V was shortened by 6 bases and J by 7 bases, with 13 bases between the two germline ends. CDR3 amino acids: CASRVPIGNEQFF. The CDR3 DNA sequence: TGTGCCAGCAGGGTCCCGATCGGGAATGAGCAGTTCTTC.

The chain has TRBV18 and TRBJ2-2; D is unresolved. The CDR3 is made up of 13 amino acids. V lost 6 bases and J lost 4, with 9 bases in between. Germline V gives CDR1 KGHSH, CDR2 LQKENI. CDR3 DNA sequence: TGTGCCAGCTCCCGTGACTTCACCGGGGAGCTGTTTTTT. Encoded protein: CASSRDFTGELFF.

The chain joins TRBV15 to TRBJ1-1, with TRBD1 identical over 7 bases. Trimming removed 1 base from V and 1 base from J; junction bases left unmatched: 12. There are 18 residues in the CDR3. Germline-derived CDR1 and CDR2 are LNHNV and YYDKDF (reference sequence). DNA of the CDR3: TGTGCCACCAGCAGAGCCCCCATTTCCCGACAGGGGAACACTGAAGCTTTCTTT. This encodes CATSRAPISRQGNTEAFF.

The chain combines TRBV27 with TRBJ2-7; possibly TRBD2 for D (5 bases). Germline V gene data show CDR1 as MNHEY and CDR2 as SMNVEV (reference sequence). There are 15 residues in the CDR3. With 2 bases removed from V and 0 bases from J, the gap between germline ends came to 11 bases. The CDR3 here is CASSLTRDSSYEQYF. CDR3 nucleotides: TGTGCCAGCAGTTTAACCCGGGATAGCTCCTACGAGCAGTACTTC.

The CDR3 sequence is CATSRGQGGFTNEKLFF. The CDR3 DNA sequence: TGTGCCACCAGCAGAGGTCAGGGGGGATTTACTAATGAAAAACTGTTTTTT. This chain uses TRBV15 with TRBJ1-4, with 7 bases aligning to TRBD1. The junction had 7 bases not matched to a gene; V was cut back by 1 base and J by 2 bases. The CDR3 is 17 amino acids. Looked up from germline, CDR1 is LNHNV and CDR2 is YYDKDF (reference sequence).

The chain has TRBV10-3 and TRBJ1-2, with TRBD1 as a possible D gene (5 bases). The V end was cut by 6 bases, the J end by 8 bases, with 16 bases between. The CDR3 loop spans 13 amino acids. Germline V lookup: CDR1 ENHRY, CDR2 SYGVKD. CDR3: CAISPRGDDGYTF. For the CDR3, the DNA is TGTGCCATCAGCCCCCGGGGGGACGACGGCTACACCTTC.

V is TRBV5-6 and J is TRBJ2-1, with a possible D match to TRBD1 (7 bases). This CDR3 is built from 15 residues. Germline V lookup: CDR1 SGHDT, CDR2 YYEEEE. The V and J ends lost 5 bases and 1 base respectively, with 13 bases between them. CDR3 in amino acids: CASRRSGGSYNEQFF. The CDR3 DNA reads TGTGCCAGCAGACGTTCAGGGGGGTCCTACAATGAGCAGTTCTTC.

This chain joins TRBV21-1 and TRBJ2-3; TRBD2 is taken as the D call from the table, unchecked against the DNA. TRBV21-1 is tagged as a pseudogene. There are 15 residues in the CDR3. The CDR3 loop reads CAGFAGCDSTDTQYF. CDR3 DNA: TGTGCCGGATTTGCGGGGTGTGATAGCACAGATACGCAGTATTTT.

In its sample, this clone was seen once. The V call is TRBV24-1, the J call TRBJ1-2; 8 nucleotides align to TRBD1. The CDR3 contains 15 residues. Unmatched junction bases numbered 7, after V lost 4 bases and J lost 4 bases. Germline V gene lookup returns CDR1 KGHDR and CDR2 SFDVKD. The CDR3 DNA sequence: TGTGCCACCAGTGAGTCTCAGGGGGCAGGCTATGGCTACACCTTC. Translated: CATSESQGAGYGYTF.

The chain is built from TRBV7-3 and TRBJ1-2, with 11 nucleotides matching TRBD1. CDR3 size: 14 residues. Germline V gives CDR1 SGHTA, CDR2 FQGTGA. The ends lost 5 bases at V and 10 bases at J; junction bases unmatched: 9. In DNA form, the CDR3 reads TGTGCCAGCAGCGCGGACAGGGGGCGCGAGTTCTACACCTTC. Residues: CASSADRGREFYTF.

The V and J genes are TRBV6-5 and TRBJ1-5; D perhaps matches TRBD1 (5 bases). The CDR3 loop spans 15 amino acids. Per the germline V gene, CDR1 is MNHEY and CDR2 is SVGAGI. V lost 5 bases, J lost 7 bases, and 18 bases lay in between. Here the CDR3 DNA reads TGTGCCAGCAGTCCCACGGGGGGTGCTAGCCAGCCCCAGCATTTT. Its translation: CASSPTGGASQPQHF.

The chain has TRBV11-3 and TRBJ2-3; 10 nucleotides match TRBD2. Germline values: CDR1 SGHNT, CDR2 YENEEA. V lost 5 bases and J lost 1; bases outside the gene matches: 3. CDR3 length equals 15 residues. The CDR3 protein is CASSLSGGRTDTQYF. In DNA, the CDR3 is TGTGCCAGCAGCCTTAGCGGGGGGCGCACAGATACGCAGTATTTT. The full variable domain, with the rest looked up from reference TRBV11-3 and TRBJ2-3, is EAGVVQSPRYKIIEKKQPVAFWCNPISGHNTLYWYLQNLGQGPELLIRYENEEAVDDSQLPKDRFSAERLKGVDSTLKIQPAELGDSAVYLCASSLSGGRTDTQYFGPGTRLTVL.

The CDR3 here is CASSQGDRAGNTIYF. The CDR3 DNA is TGCGCCAGCAGCCAAGGGGACAGGGCTGGAAACACCATATATTTT. The chain uses TRBV4-1 and TRBJ1-3; the match to TRBD1 covers 9 bases. Germline V gene data show CDR1 as MGHRA and CDR2 as YSYEKL. Trimming cost V 1 base and J 2 bases; bases outside gene matches: 0. The CDR3 extends over 15 amino acids.

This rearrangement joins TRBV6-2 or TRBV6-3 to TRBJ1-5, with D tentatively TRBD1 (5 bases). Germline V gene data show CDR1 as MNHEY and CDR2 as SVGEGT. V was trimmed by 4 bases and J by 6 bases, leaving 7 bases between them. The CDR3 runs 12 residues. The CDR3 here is CASSSRVQPQHF. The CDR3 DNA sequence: TGTGCCAGCAGTTCCAGGGTTCAGCCCCAGCATTTT.

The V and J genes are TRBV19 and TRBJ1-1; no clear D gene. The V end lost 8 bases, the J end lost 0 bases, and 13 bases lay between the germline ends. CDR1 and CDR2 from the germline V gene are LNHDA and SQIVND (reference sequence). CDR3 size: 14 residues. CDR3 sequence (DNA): TGTGCCAGTTCTGAGTCCATCTTGAACACTGAAGCTTTCTTT. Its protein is CASSESILNTEAFF.

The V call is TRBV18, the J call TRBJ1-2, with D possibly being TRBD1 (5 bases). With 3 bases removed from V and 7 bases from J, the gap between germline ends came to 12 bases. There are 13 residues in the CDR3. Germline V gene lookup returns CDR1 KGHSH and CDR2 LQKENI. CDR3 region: CASSPRGFGGYTF. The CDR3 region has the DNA TGTGCCAGCTCACCTAGGGGTTTTGGTGGCTACACCTTC.

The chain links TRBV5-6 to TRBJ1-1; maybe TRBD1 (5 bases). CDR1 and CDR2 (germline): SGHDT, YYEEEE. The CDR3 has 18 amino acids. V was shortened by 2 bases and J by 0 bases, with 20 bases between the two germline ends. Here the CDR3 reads CASSFSPVGGRMNTEAFF. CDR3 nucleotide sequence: TGTGCCAGCAGCTTTTCCCCCGTGGGGGGAAGAATGAACACTGAAGCTTTCTTT. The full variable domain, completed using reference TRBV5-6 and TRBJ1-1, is DAGVTQSPTHLIKTRGQQVTLRCSPKSGHDTVSWYQQALGQGPQFIFQYYEEEERQRGNFPDRFSGHQFPNYSSELNVNALLLGDSALYLCASSFSPVGGRMNTEAFFGQGTRLTVV.